This T cell receptor (beta chain) was identified in a study of PD-1 blockade in classical Hodgkin lymphoma. Assay used: immunoSEQ multiplex PCR; TCRdb lists only in-frame clones, some missing. The sample includes over 15,000 clones, roughly 85% seen only once; the top ten take around 13%. All trial patients relapsed after autologous stem cell transplantation. The study, taken as a whole, reports: With CD4+ cells, TCR diversity rose significantly by C4D1, but not with CD8+ cells.

The germline V and J ends were trimmed by 4 bases and 5 bases, with 12 bases remaining between them. The CDR3 consists of 13 residues. CDR1 and CDR2 from the germline V gene are SQVTM and ANQGSEA. A note on this clone: Its specificity is not known.

Sequences were derived from peripheral blood mononuclear cells (PBMCs), sampled before the second cycle of nivolumab. The rearrangement links TRBV29-1 to TRBJ1-5, with D possibly matching TRBD1 (5 bases). The sequence was collected from a human donor with classical Hodgkin lymphoma. CDR3 DNA: TGCAGCGTTGCGCGCGGCAGGGATCAGCCCCAGCATTTT. Its protein is CSVARGRDQPQHF.